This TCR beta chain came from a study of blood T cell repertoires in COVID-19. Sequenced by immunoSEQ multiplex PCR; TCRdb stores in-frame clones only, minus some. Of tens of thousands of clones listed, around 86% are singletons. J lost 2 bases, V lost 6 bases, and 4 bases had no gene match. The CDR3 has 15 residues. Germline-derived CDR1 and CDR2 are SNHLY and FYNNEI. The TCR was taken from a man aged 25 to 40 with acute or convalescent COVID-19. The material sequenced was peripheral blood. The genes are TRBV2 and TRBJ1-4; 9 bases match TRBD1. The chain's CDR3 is CASRDRGTTNEKLFF. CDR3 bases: TGTGCCAGCAGGGACAGGGGCACGACTAATGAAAAACTGTTTTTT.